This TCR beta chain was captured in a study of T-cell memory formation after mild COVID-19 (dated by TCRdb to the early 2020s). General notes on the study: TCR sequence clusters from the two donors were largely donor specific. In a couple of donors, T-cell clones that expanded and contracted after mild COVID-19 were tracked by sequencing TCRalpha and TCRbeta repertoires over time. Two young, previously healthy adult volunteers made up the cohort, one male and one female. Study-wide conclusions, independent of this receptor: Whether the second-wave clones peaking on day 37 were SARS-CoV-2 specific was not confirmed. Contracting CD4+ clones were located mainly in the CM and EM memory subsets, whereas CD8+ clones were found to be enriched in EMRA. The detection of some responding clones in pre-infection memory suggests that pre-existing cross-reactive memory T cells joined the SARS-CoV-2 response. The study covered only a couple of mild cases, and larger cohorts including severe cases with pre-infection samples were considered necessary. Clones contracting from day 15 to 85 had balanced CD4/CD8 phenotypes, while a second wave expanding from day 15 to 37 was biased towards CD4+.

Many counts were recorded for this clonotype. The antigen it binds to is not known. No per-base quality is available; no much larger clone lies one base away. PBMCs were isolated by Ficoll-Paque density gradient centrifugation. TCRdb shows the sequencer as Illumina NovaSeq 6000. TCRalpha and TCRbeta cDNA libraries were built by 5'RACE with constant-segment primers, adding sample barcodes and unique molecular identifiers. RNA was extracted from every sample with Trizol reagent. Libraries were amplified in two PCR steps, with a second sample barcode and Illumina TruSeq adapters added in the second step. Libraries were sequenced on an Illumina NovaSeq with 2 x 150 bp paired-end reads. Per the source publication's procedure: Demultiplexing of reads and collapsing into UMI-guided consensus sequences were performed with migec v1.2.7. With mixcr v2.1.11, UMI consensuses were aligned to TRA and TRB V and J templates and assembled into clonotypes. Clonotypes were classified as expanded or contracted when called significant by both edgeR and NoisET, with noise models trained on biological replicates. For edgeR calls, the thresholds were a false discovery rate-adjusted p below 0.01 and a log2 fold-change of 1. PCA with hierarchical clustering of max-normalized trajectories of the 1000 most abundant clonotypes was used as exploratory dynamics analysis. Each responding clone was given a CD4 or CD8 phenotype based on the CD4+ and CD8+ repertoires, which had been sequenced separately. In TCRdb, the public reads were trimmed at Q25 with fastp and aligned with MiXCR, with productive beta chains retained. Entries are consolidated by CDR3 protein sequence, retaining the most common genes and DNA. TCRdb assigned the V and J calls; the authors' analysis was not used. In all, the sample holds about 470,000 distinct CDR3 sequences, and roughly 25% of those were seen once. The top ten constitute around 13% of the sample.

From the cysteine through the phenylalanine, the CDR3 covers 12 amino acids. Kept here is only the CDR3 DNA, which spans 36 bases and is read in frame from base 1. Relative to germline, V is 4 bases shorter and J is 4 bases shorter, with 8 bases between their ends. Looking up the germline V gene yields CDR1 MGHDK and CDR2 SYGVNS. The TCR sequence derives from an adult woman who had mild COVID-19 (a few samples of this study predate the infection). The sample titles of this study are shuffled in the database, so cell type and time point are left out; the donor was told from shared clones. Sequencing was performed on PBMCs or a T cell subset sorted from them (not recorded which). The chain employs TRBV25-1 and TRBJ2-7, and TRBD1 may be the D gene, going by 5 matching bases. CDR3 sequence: CASSGREYEQYF. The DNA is TGTGCCAGCAGTGGCAGGGAATACGAGCAGTACTTC.